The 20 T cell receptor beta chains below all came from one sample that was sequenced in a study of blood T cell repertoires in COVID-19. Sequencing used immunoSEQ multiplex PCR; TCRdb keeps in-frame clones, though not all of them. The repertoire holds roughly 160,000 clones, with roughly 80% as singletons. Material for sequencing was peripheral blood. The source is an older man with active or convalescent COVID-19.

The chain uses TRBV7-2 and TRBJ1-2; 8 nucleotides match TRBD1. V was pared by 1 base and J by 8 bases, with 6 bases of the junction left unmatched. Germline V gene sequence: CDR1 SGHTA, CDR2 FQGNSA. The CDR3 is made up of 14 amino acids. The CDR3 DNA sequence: TGTGCCAGCAGCTTAGGCCCACAGGGGGAAGGCTACACCTTC. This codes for CASSLGPQGEGYTF.

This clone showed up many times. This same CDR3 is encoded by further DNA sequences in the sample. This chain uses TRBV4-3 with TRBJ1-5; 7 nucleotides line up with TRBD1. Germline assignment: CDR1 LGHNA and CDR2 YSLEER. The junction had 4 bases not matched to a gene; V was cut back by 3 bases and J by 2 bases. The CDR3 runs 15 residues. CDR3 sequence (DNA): TGCGCCAGCAGCCAGACACAGGGGCGCAATCAGCCCCAGCATTTT. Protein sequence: CASSQTQGRNQPQHF.

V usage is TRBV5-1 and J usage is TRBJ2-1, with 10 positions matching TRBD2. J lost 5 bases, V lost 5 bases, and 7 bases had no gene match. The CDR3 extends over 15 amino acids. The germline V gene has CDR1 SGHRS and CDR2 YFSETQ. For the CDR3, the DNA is TGCGCCAGCAGACCGACTAGCGGGCGGGACAATGAGCAGTTCTTC. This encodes CASRPTSGRDNEQFF.

The CDR3 sequence is CASSLARSTDTQYF. The CDR3 DNA reads as TGCGCCAGCAGCTTGGCCAGGAGCACAGATACGCAGTATTTT. The V and J genes are TRBV5-1 and TRBJ2-3, with unresolved D. V gave up 0 bases and J gave up 0 bases, with 5 bases separating them. Per germline, CDR1 SGHRS and CDR2 YFSETQ. The CDR3 runs 14 residues.

The CDR3 DNA follows: TGTGCCAGTAAGGAGAGAATGAACACTGAAGCTTTCTTT. Translation gives CASKERMNTEAFF. V is TRBV19 and J is TRBJ1-1; D remains ambiguous. This CDR3 has 13 amino acids. Germline CDR1 reads LNHDA; CDR2 reads SQIVND (reference sequence). V gave up 7 bases and J gave up 0 bases, with 9 bases separating them.

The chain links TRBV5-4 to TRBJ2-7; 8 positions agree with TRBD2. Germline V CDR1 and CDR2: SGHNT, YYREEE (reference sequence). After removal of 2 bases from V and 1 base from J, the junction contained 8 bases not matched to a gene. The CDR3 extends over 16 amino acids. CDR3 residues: CASSFAPGLGSYEQYF. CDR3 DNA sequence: TGTGCCAGCAGCTTTGCCCCGGGACTAGGTTCCTACGAGCAGTACTTC. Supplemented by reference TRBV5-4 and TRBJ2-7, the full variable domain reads ETGVTQSPTHLIKTRGQQVTLRCSSQSGHNTVSWYQQALGQGPQFIFQYYREEENGRGNFPPRFSGLQFPNYSSELNVNALELDDSALYLCASSFAPGLGSYEQYFGPGTRLTVT.

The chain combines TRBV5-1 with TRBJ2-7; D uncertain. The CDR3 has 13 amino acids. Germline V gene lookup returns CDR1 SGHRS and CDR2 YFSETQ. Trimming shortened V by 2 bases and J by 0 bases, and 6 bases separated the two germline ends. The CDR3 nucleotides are TGCGCCAGCAGCTTTTACAACTCCTACGAGCAGTACTTC. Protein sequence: CASSFYNSYEQYF.

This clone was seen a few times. In nucleotides, the CDR3 is TGTGCCAGCAGCTTGACAGGGGTACCGGGCGAGCAGTACTTC. This sequence encodes CASSLTGVPGEQYF. This chain uses TRBV7-9 with TRBJ2-7; 8 bases align to TRBD1. Trimming at V came to 3 bases and at J to 6 bases, leaving 7 bases not matched to a gene. Germline V lookup: CDR1 SEHNR, CDR2 FQNEAQ (reference sequence). The CDR3 loop spans 14 amino acids.

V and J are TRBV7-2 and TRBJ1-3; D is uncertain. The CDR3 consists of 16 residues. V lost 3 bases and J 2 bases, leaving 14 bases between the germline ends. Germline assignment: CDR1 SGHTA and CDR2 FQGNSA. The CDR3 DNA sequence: TGTGCCAGCAGCTTGAGACGGGTACTGGCTGGAAACACCATATATTTT. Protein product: CASSLRRVLAGNTIYF.

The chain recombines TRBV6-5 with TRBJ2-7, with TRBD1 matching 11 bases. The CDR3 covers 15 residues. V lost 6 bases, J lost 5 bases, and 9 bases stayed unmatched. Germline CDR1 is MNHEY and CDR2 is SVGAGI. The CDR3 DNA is TGTGCCAGCAGGAGGCCGGGACAGGGGGACCACGAGCAGTACTTC. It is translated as CASRRPGQGDHEQYF.

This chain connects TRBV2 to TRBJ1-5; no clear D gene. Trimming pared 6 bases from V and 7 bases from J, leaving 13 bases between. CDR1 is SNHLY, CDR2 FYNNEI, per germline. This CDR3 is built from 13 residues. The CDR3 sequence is CASSPREAQPQHF. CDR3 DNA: TGTGCCAGCAGCCCAAGGGAGGCGCAGCCCCAGCATTTT.

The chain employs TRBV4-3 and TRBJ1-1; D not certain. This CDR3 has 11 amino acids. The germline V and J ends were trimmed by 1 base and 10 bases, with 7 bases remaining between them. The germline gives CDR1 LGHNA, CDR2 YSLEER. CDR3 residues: CASSQGARAFF. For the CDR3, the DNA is TGCGCCAGCAGCCAAGGGGCGAGAGCTTTCTTT.

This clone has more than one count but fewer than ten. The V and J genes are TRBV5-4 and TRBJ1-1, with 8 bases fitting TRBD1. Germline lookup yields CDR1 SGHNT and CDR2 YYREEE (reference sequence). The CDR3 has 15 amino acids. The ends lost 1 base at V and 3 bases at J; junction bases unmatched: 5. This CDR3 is CASSLPGQGHTEAFF. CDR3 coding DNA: TGTGCCAGCAGCTTGCCCGGACAGGGACACACTGAAGCTTTCTTT.

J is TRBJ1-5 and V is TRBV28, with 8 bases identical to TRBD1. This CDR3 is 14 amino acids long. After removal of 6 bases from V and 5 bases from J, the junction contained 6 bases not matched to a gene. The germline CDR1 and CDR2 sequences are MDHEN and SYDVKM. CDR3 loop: CASSSGQGHQPQHF. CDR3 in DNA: TGTGCCAGCAGCAGCGGACAGGGCCATCAGCCCCAGCATTTT.

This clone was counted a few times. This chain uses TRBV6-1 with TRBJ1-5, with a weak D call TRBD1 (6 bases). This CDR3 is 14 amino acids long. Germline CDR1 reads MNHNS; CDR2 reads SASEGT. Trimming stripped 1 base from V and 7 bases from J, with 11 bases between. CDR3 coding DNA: TGTGCCAGCAGTGAAGTCCAGGGGTCACAGCCCCAGCATTTT. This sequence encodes CASSEVQGSQPQHF.

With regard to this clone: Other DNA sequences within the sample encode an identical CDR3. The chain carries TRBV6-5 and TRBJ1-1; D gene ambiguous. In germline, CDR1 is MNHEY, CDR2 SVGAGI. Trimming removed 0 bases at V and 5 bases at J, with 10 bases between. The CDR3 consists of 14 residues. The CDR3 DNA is TGTGCCAGCAGTTACTCGAGAGGGAGAACTGAAGCTTTCTTT. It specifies CASSYSRGRTEAFF.

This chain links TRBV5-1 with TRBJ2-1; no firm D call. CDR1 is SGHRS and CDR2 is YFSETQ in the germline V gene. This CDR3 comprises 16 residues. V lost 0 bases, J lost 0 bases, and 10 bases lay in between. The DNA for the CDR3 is TGCGCCAGCAGCTTGGCAGCGTCGAGCTCCTACAATGAGCAGTTCTTC. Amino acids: CASSLAASSSYNEQFF.

The CDR3 region has the DNA TGTGCCAGCTTTAAAACGCAGGGGGCAAGGGCCAACGTCCTGACTTTC. Amino acids: CASFKTQGARANVLTF. V usage is TRBV18 and J usage is TRBJ2-6; 8 bases are shared with TRBD1. The V segment lost 7 bases and the J segment 5 bases; nucleotides outside the gene matches: 10. Per the germline V gene, CDR1 is KGHSH and CDR2 is LQKENI. This CDR3 has 16 amino acids.

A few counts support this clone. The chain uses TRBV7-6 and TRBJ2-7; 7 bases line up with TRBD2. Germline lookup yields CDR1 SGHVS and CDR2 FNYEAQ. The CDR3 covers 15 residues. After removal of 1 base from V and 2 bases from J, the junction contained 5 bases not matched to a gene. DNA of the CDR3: TGTGCCAGCAGCTTAGACCGGACTAGACCCTACGAGCAGTACTTC. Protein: CASSLDRTRPYEQYF.

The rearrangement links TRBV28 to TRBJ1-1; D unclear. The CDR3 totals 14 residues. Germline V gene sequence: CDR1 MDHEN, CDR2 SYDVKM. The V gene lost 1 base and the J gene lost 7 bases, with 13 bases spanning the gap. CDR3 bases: TGTGCCAGCAGTTTATACAACCTGAGGAATGAAGCTTTCTTT. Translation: CASSLYNLRNEAFF.